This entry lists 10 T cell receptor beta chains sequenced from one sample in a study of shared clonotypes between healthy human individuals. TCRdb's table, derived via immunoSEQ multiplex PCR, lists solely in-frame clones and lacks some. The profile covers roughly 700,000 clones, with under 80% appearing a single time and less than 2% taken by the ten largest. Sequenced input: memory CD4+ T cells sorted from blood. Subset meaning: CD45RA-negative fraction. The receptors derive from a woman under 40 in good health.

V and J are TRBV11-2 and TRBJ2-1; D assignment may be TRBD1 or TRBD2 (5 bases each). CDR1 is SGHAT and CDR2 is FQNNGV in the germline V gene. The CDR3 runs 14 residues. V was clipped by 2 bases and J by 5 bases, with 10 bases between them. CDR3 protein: CASSLRDEDNEQFF. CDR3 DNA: TGTGCCAGCAGCTTAAGGGACGAAGACAATGAGCAGTTCTTC.

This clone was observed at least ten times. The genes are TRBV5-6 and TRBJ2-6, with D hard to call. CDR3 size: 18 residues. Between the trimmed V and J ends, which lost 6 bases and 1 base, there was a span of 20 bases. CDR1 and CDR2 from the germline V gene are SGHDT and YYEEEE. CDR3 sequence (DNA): TGTGCCAGCACCTCGGCCCTGCTGGGGTTATCTGGGGCCAACGTCCTGACTTTC. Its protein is CASTSALLGLSGANVLTF.

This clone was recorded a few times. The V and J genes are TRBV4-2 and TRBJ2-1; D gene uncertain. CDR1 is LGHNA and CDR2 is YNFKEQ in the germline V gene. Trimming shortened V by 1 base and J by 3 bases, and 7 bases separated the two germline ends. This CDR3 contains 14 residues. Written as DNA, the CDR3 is TGTGCCAGCAGCCAAGTCGGACGCTACAATGAGCAGTTCTTC. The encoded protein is CASSQVGRYNEQFF.

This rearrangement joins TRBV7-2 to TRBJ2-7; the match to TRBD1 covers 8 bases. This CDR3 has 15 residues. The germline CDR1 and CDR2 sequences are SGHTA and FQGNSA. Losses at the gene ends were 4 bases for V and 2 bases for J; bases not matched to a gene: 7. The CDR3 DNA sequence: TGTGCCAGCAGCTACGGCGCGACAGGGGCCTACGAGCAGTACTTC. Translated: CASSYGATGAYEQYF.

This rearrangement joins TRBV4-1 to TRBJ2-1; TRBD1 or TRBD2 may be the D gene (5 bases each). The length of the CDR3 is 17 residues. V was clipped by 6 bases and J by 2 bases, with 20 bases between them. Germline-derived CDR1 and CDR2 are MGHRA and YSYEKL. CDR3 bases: TGCGCCAGCAGTCACCCGAGCCCGGGACCGACCTACAATGAGCAGTTCTTC. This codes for CASSHPSPGPTYNEQFF.

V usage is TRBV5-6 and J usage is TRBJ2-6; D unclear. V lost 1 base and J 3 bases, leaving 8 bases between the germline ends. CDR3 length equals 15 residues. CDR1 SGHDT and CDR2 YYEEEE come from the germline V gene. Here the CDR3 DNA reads TGTGCCAGCAGCTTGTTGGGTGTTGGGGCCAACGTCCTGACTTTC. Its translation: CASSLLGVGANVLTF.

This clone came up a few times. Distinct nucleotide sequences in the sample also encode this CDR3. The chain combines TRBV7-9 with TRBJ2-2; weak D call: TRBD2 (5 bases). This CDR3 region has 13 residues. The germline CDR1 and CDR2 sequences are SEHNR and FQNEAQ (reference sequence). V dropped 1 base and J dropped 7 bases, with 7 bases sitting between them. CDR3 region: CASSLDEGGELFF. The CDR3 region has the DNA TGTGCCAGCAGCTTAGATGAGGGCGGGGAGCTGTTTTTT.

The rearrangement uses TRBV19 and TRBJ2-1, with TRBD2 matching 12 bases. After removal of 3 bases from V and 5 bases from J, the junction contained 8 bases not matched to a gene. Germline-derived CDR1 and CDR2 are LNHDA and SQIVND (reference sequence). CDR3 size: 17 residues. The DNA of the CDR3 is TGTGCCAGTAGTATCAAAAGACTAGCGGGAGAAAACAATGAGCAGTTCTTC. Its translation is CASSIKRLAGENNEQFF.

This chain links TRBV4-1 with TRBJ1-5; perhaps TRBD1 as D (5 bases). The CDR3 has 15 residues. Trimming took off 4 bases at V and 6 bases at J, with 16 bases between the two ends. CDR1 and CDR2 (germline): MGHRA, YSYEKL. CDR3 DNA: TGCGCCAGCAGCCTCCTTCCTGGGGCTGTTCAGCCCCAGCATTTT. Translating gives CASSLLPGAVQPQHF.

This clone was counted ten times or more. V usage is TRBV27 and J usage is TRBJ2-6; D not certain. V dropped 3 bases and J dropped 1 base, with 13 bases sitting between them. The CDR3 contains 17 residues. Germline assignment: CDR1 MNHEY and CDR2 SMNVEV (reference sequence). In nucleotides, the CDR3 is TGTGCCAGCAGTTTCCTACCATCTGATTCTGGGGCCAACGTCCTGACTTTC. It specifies CASSFLPSDSGANVLTF. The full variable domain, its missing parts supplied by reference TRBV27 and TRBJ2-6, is EAQVTQNPRYLITVTGKKLTVTCSQNMNHEYMSWYRQDPGLGLRQIYYSMNVEVTDKGDVPEGYKVSRKEKRNFPLILESPSPNQTSLYFCASSFLPSDSGANVLTFGAGSRLTVL.